The clone carrying this TCR beta chain was detected only once. The data belong to a study of blood T cell repertoires in COVID-19. Overall study: Sites across the United States, Italy and Spain contributed samples from acute and convalescent COVID-19. From T cells, B-cell-depleted T cells, or PBMCs came the material, which was cDNA or gDNA.

In the authors' workflow: Reference gene primers were amplified, and this amplification served to estimate nucleated cell counts. Sequencing used immunoSEQ multiplex PCR; TCRdb keeps in-frame clones, though not all of them. Clonal size and the V and J genes are those of that table, whereas D and trimming came from the DNA. The data show about 200,000 clones, around 89% seen once. The sequence was obtained from a man under 40 who had recovered from COVID-19. The sample taken for sequencing was PBMCs or T cells enriched from blood (not recorded which).

CDR3 in DNA: TGTGCCAGCAGTTCGGGGGGCTCTGGAAACACCATATATTTT. Translating it yields CASSSGGSGNTIYF. The genes are TRBV28 and TRBJ1-3; D possibly corresponds to TRBD1 (5 bases). This CDR3 has 14 amino acids. Per germline, CDR1 MDHEN and CDR2 SYDVKM. V was clipped by 4 bases and J by 0 bases, with 7 bases between them.